The clone carrying this T cell receptor (beta chain) has a handful of counts. Its antigen is not known. Unique molecular identifiers had been added to the TCR beta cDNA libraries. TCRdb recomputed calls from the PCR reads with MiXCR, one row per CDR3 protein. The profile shows 350,000 to 500,000 distinct CDR3 sequences, approximately 37% of them singletons. V lost 5 bases to trimming and J lost 10 bases, with 22 bases between them. CDR3 length equals 15 residues. The germline V gene has CDR1 SEHNR and CDR2 FQNEAQ (reference sequence). This entry is derived from a study of post-analysis software for immune sequencing data. General study points: People with multiple sclerosis had a significantly lower normalized Chao1 diversity than controls did. Higher frequency in patients than in controls was seen for roughly five TRBV segments, with TRBV5-6, TRBV5-1 and TRBV20-1 among them.

The chain employs TRBV7-9 and TRBJ2-3; D is undetermined. The TCR sequence derives from a girl aged 2 to 9 with multiple sclerosis. Sequencing used blood. CDR3 coding DNA: TGTGCCAGCAGCCCCTCAGCAGGCCCCGTCGTCCCGCAGTATTTT. This codes for CASSPSAGPVVPQYF.